One and the same sample provided the 5 T cell receptor beta chains below, sequenced in a study of blood T cell repertoires in COVID-19. Data came from immunoSEQ multiplex PCR; TCRdb stores just in-frame clones and leaves some out. The sample includes about 110,000 clones, approximately 90% seen only once; the top ten take less than 3.5%. The sample consisted of peripheral blood. The source of these receptors is a woman between 50 and 59 years old with acute or convalescent COVID-19.

The chain recombines TRBV29-1 with TRBJ2-3; 7 bases map to TRBD2. Unmatched junction bases numbered 8, after V lost 5 bases and J lost 0 bases. This CDR3 contains 15 residues. Germline V gene data show CDR1 as SQVTM and CDR2 as ANQGSEA. CDR3 protein: CSVLPAGTSTDTQYF. The DNA of the CDR3 is TGCAGCGTTCTCCCAGCGGGAACTAGCACAGATACGCAGTATTTT.

The chain employs TRBV28 and TRBJ1-1, with D maybe TRBD1 (6 bases). The germline V and J ends were trimmed by 3 bases and 1 base, with 12 bases remaining between them. Germline CDR1 is MDHEN and CDR2 is SYDVKM. This CDR3 has 15 amino acids. The CDR3 nucleotides are TGTGCCAGCAGTTTTTCCGGGGGGGCGAACACTGAAGCTTTCTTT. The encoded protein is CASSFSGGANTEAFF.

The CDR3 bases are TGTGCCAGCCGTACAGGGGAAGACTACGAGCAGTACTTC. Translation: CASRTGEDYEQYF. The chain links TRBV27 to TRBJ2-7, with 7 bases fitting TRBD1. This CDR3 region has 13 residues. The V and J ends lost 8 bases and 3 bases, in that order; junction bases with no gene match: 7. From germline, CDR1 is MNHEY and CDR2 SMNVEV (reference sequence).

This clone has more than one count but fewer than ten. The chain carries TRBV6-4 and TRBJ2-1; D may be TRBD2 (5 bases). V shed 4 bases and J shed 9 bases, with 13 bases lying between them. The CDR3 sequence is 13 residues long. Looked up from germline, CDR1 is MRHNA and CDR2 is SNTAGT. The CDR3 sequence is CASSVRLEGEQFF. CDR3 DNA sequence: TGTGCCAGCAGTGTCCGATTAGAGGGTGAGCAGTTCTTC.

The chain links TRBV11-3 to TRBJ2-3; 12 nucleotides agree with TRBD2. CDR1 is SGHNT, CDR2 YENEEA, per germline. This CDR3 comprises 16 residues. V dropped 5 bases and J dropped 5; count of bases not matched to a gene: 8. CDR3 region: CASSHRLAGAQDTQYF. DNA of the CDR3: TGTGCCAGCAGCCATAGACTAGCGGGAGCCCAAGATACGCAGTATTTT.